Listed below are T cell receptor beta chains from one sample, sequenced in a study of immune evolution from preneoplasia to lung adenocarcinoma. Assay: immunoSEQ multiplex PCR; the TCRdb copy retains only in-frame clones and omits some. This table holds several thousand clones, 75% to 90% found once. Sequencing was performed on FFPE minimally invasive lung adenocarcinoma tissue. The receptors here all came from a person aged 65 to 85 with lung adenocarcinoma. Both conserved end residues are part of each CDR3. The D gene is left open where the match is weak. Size is omitted from some rows. Given values are once, few, many or a class for expanded clones.

J,D,size,V,DNA,CDR3
TRBJ1-1,NA,NA,TRBV6-6,TGTGCCAGCAGTCTAGCGACGGCTGAAGCTTTCTTT,CASSLATAEAFF
TRBJ1-5,NA,NA,TRBV7-6,TGTGCCAGCAGCTTAGACACTTACAATCAGCCCCAGCATTTT,CASSLDTYNQPQHF
TRBJ1-4,NA,NA,TRBV9,TGTGCCCCTATCGTCGTCCGGGGGATTCGGTCTAATGAAAAACTGTTTTTT,CAPIVVRGIRSNEKLFF
TRBJ1-1,NA,NA,TRBV29-1,TGCAGCGTTAGGGTATTTGATTCCCCTAACACTGAAGCTTTCTTT,CSVRVFDSPNTEAFF
TRBJ1-1,TRBD1,NA,TRBV5-6,TGTGCCAGCAGCCCCGGACAGGCTGAGGGCACTGAAGCTTTCTTT,CASSPGQAEGTEAFF
TRBJ1-1,NA,NA,TRBV6-1,TGTGCCAGCAGAGGGGAGACTGAAGCTTTCTTT,CASRGETEAFF
TRBJ2-2,NA,NA,TRBV2,TGTGCCAGCCTAGGACAGCACACCGGGGAGCTGTTTTTT,CASLGQHTGELFF
TRBJ1-2,NA,few,TRBV5-6,TGTGCCAGCAGCCCAGGGCGGACCTATGGCTACACCTTC,CASSPGRTYGYTF
TRBJ2-2,TRBD1,NA,TRBV11-3,TGTGCCAGCAGCCCTAGGACAGGGGGAAACGGGGAGCTGTTTTTT,CASSPRTGGNGELFF
TRBJ1-5,NA,NA,TRBV19,TGTGCCACCACGGCCGGACAAAGCAATCAGCCCCAGCATTTT,CATTAGQSNQPQHF
TRBJ2-1,TRBD2,NA,TRBV9,TGTGCCAGCAGCGTAGTCCCGGGGGGGGCCTACAATGAGCAGTTCTTC,CASSVVPGGAYNEQFF
TRBJ2-6,NA,NA,TRBV7-2,TGTGCCAGCAGCGCTAGCGCTGGGGCCAACGTCCTGACTTTC,CASSASAGANVLTF
TRBJ2-6,TRBD2,NA,TRBV5-1,TGCGCCAGCAGCTCCGGGACTAGCGGTTTCTCTGGGGCCAACGTCCTGACTTTC,CASSSGTSGFSGANVLTF
TRBJ2-6,NA,NA,TRBV7-6,TGTGCCAGCAGCCTCAGTACGGCCTCTGGGGCCAACGTCCTGACTTTC,CASSLSTASGANVLTF
TRBJ2-7,NA,once,TRBV28,TGTGCCAGCAGCTTCGGACTCTACGAGCAGTACTTC,CASSFGLYEQYF
TRBJ1-5,NA,NA,TRBV19,TGTGCCAGTGAGGGGGAGGATCAGCCCCAGCATTTT,CASEGEDQPQHF
TRBJ1-4,NA,NA,TRBV5-1,TGCGCCAGCAGCTTAGGGGCAACTAATGAAAAACTGTTTTTT,CASSLGATNEKLFF
TRBJ2-5,TRBD1,NA,TRBV7-6,TGTGCCAGCAGCGAGACATCAGGGGGAGAGACCCAGTACTTC,CASSETSGGETQYF
TRBJ2-7,NA,NA,TRBV5-8,TGTGCCAGCGCCTTGAGAGGGTTCTCCTACGAGCAGTACTTC,CASALRGFSYEQYF
TRBJ1-4,NA,NA,TRBV11-2,TGTGCCAGCAGCTTAGGGTCAGGGGTAAAACTGTTTTTT,CASSLGSGVKLFF
TRBJ1-1,TRBD1,NA,TRBV7-8,TGTGCCAGCAGAACCGGGACAGGGGGTTTTAACACTGAAGCTTTCTTT,CASRTGTGGFNTEAFF
TRBJ2-1,TRBD1,NA,TRBV5-1,TGCGCCAGCAGCTCGGGACAGGCAGACTACAATGAGCAGTTCTTC,CASSSGQADYNEQFF